These 26 T cell receptor beta chains share one sample of origin, sequenced in a study of identical twins (TCRdb year 2016). The library was prepared using 5' RACE. Reads for this sample came from an Illumina HiSeq 2000. The public reads were quality trimmed at Q25 with fastp and then assembled into clones with MiXCR by TCRdb, keeping productive beta chains. Rows matching on CDR3 protein sequence are summarized as one entry with the most common DNA and genes. Here the sample has roughly 250,000 distinct CDR3 sequences; about 14% occur a single time. Approximately 8.2% of the sample belongs to the ten largest clones. The source material was memory (CD45RO+) T cells sorted from blood. According to the study, the label for this sample's cell subset or site signals: CD45RO+ enriched T cells. The receptors were sampled from a woman younger than 35 in good health.

The genes are TRBV2 and TRBJ1-1; 7 nucleotides agree with TRBD1. Unmatched junction bases numbered 10, after V lost 6 bases and J lost 3 bases. The CDR3 totals 15 residues. The germline CDR1 and CDR2 sequences are SNHLY and FYNNEI. The CDR3 sequence is CASRRRGLGDTEAFF. Here the CDR3 DNA reads TGTGCCAGCAGACGTAGGGGGCTGGGGGACACTGAAGCTTTCTTT. Full variable domain (rest looked up from reference TRBV2 and TRBJ1-1): EPEVTQTPSHQVTQMGQEVILRCVPISNHLYFYWYRQILGQKVEFLVSFYNNEISEKSEIFDDQFSVERPDGSNFTLKIRSTKLEDSAMYFCASRRRGLGDTEAFFGQGTRLTVV.

This clonotype was counted only a few times. The chain combines TRBV20-1 with TRBJ2-1, with D tentatively TRBD1 (6 bases). V was trimmed by 6 bases and J by 11 bases, leaving 14 bases between them. Germline CDR1 is DFQATT and CDR2 is SNEGSKA (reference sequence). This CDR3 has 11 residues. The CDR3 here is CSAMIRDKQFF. The CDR3, as DNA: TGCAGTGCAATGATCCGGGACAAGCAGTTCTTC.

This clonotype occurred a few times. The chain couples TRBV3-1 to TRBJ2-2, with 8 bases matching TRBD2. Trimming took 1 base from V and 4 from J; bases not matched to a gene: 8. Germline CDR1 and CDR2: LGHDT and YNNKEL (reference sequence). CDR3 length: 17 residues. CDR3 DNA sequence: TGTGCCAGCAGCCAAGGAGGTCGCGGGAGGAGCACCGGGGAGCTGTTTTTT. Amino acid sequence: CASSQGGRGRSTGELFF.

This clonotype appeared a few times. The rearrangement links TRBV10-3 to TRBJ1-5, with D perhaps TRBD1 (5 bases). Between the trimmed V and J ends, which lost 2 bases and 7 bases, there was a span of 18 bases. The CDR3 is 16 residues long. CDR1 and CDR2 from the germline V gene are ENHRY and SYGVKD. CDR3 coding DNA: TGTGCCATCAGTGAGGGCCGGGACCATGAGGGGCAGCCCCAGCATTTT. This encodes CAISEGRDHEGQPQHF.

The chain joins TRBV12-3 or TRBV12-4 to TRBJ2-1, with TRBD2 matching over 9 bases. The CDR3 is 15 amino acids. Trimming removed 3 bases from V and 5 bases from J; junction bases left unmatched: 5. CDR3 in amino acids: CASSLRGGEDNEQFF. CDR3 in DNA: TGTGCCAGCAGTTTGCGGGGGGGCGAAGACAATGAGCAGTTCTTC.

This clonotype has at least ten counts. In DNA, the CDR3 is TGCAGTGCTAGCCGAGGCGGCGGGGTACAAGAGACCCAGTACTTC. Its translation: CSASRGGGVQETQYF. This chain joins TRBV20-1 and TRBJ2-5, with D tentatively TRBD2 (6 bases). The CDR3 has 15 residues. Germline V gene sequence: CDR1 DFQATT, CDR2 SNEGSKA (reference sequence). Deletions cut 3 bases from V and 2 bases from J, with 16 bases between.

In its sample, this clonotype was seen many times. The chain links TRBV7-8 to TRBJ1-1; TRBD1 might be the D (6 bases). In germline, CDR1 is SGHVS, CDR2 FQNEAQ. The CDR3 has 15 residues. Trimming removed 0 bases from V and 4 bases from J, with 12 bases in between. CDR3 coding DNA: TGTGCCAGCAGCTTAGCCCGGGTAGGGGGCACTGAAGCTTTCTTT. Protein sequence: CASSLARVGGTEAFF.

This sequence joins TRBV20-1 and TRBJ2-5; no clear D gene. CDR1 is DFQATT, CDR2 SNEGSKA, per germline (reference sequence). Between the trimmed V and J ends, which lost 0 bases and 5 bases, there was a span of 13 bases. This CDR3 has 14 amino acids. The CDR3 nucleotides read TGCAGTGCTAGAGAATTAACGTTCGGGGAGACCCAGTACTTC. It is translated as CSARELTFGETQYF.

In its sample, this clonotype was seen a few times. V usage is TRBV12-3 or TRBV12-4 and J usage is TRBJ1-1; D unresolved. The CDR3 contains 14 residues. The ends were cut back, 6 bases at V and 0 bases at J, with 11 bases in the middle. CDR3 amino acids: CASRRTNMNTEAFF. The CDR3 DNA follows: TGTGCCAGCAGGAGGACCAACATGAACACTGAAGCTTTCTTT.

The V call is TRBV11-2, the J call TRBJ2-1; tentative D call: TRBD1 (6 bases). CDR1 is SGHAT, CDR2 FQNNGV, per germline. Trimming shortened V by 5 bases and J by 16 bases, and 21 bases separated the two germline ends. This CDR3 has 13 amino acids. CDR3 DNA: TGTGCCAGCAGCCCGACCACCGGGACAAAAAACTTCTTC. It codes for CASSPTTGTKNFF.

CDR3 region: CASPPETSGSWGTGELFF. The CDR3 bases are TGTGCCAGTCCCCCGGAGACTAGCGGGAGTTGGGGCACCGGGGAGCTGTTTTTT. The rearrangement links TRBV11-1 to TRBJ2-2; 12 bases align to TRBD2. The J segment lost 4 bases and the V segment lost 9 bases, leaving 15 bases of the junction unmatched. Germline CDR1 is SGHAT and CDR2 is FQDESV (reference sequence). The CDR3 runs 18 residues.

The genes are TRBV12-5 and TRBJ1-2; D not certain. The CDR3 contains 13 residues. V lost 3 bases and J 8 bases, leaving 13 bases between the germline ends. Germline values: CDR1 LGHNT, CDR2 FRNRAP. This CDR3 is CASGFYSLSGYTF. CDR3 nucleotide sequence: TGTGCTAGTGGTTTCTACAGTTTAAGCGGCTACACCTTC.

This clonotype appeared a few times. The rearrangement uses TRBV2 and TRBJ2-1; 8 bases are a match to TRBD2. The CDR3 is 16 amino acids. Germline CDR1 SNHLY, CDR2 FYNNEI. V was pared by 10 bases and J by 0 bases, with 11 bases of the junction left unmatched. The CDR3 protein is CANPPLAGGSYNEQFF. For the CDR3, the DNA is TGTGCCAACCCACCACTGGCGGGGGGCTCCTACAATGAGCAGTTCTTC.

This clonotype was observed many times. This sequence joins TRBV20-1 and TRBJ2-5; D is unclear. V was shortened by 0 bases and J by 2 bases, with 13 bases between the two germline ends. Germline V gene data show CDR1 as DFQATT and CDR2 as SNEGSKA (reference sequence). CDR3 length: 15 residues. The CDR3 DNA follows: TGCAGTGCTAGAGATGGCGGAGTCTGGCAAGAGACCCAGTACTTC. It yields the protein CSARDGGVWQETQYF.

There are many counts of this clonotype. The CDR3, as DNA: TGTGCCAGCAGTTTGACACGAACCTACGAGCAGTACTTC. This sequence encodes CASSLTRTYEQYF. The chain couples TRBV6-6 to TRBJ2-7; no firm D call. Looked up from germline, CDR1 is MNHNY and CDR2 is SVGAGI (reference sequence). The CDR3 is 13 amino acids. Trimming stripped 4 bases from V and 2 bases from J, with 9 bases between.

V gene TRBV12-3 or TRBV12-4 combines with J gene TRBJ1-5, with D possibly TRBD1 on 6 matching bases. V was pared by 4 bases and J by 4 bases, with 11 bases between. This CDR3 is 14 amino acids long. The CDR3 DNA reads as TGTGCCAGCAGTTCACAGGGTGGAAATCAGCCCCAGCATTTT. It specifies CASSSQGGNQPQHF.

The gene calls are TRBV29-1 and TRBJ1-5, with TRBD1 matching over 8 bases. J was trimmed by 2 bases and V by 6 bases; bases with no gene match: 3. CDR3 size: 13 residues. Germline lookup yields CDR1 SQVTM and CDR2 ANQGSEA. CDR3 residues: CSVLDRGNQPQHF. Written as DNA, the CDR3 is TGCAGCGTGCTGGACAGGGGCAATCAGCCCCAGCATTTT.

This clonotype was counted ten times or more. This chain connects TRBV27 to TRBJ2-1; 7 bases fit TRBD2. The CDR3 spans 15 residues. CDR1 and CDR2 (germline): MNHEY, SMNVEV (reference sequence). With 5 bases clipped from V and 6 bases from J, the junction kept 10 bases outside the gene matches. DNA for the CDR3: TGTGCCAGCAGTCCTTCCGGGGGGAATAGCAATGAGCAGTTCTTC. Translation gives CASSPSGGNSNEQFF.

This clonotype was seen at least ten times. The chain combines TRBV20-1 with TRBJ1-5; D is unresolved. Germline CDR1 is DFQATT and CDR2 is SNEGSKA (reference sequence). The CDR3 totals 15 residues. Trimming shortened V by 5 bases and J by 4 bases, and 18 bases separated the two germline ends. CDR3 DNA sequence: TGCAGTGCTTACCCTGGACCCGGGCAAAATCAGCCCCAGCATTTT. It encodes CSAYPGPGQNQPQHF.

This clonotype was recorded many times. DNA for the CDR3: TGTGCCAGCAGTGAAGGGGGCTACACCTTC. It encodes CASSEGGYTF. This chain links TRBV2 with TRBJ1-2, with D unresolved. The CDR3 length is 10 residues. The V gene's germline CDR1 is SNHLY and CDR2 FYNNEI. Deletions cut 1 base from V and 8 bases from J, with 2 bases between. Full variable domain (missing parts from reference TRBV2 and TRBJ1-2): EPEVTQTPSHQVTQMGQEVILRCVPISNHLYFYWYRQILGQKVEFLVSFYNNEISEKSEIFDDQFSVERPDGSNFTLKIRSTKLEDSAMYFCASSEGGYTFGSGTRLTVV.

The CDR3 DNA sequence: TGTGCCAGAAGCTTGACAGGGGGCACTGAAGCTTTCTTT. Protein sequence: CARSLTGGTEAFF. The V call is TRBV5-3, the J call TRBJ1-1, with TRBD1 identical over 8 bases. TRBV5-3 is an open reading frame whose function is uncertain. V lost 1 base to trimming and J lost 4 bases; unmatched junction nucleotides: 0. CDR3 length: 13 amino acids.

This clonotype was seen only a few times. The CDR3 loop is CSGQLAGGPDTQYF. The CDR3 DNA sequence: TGCAGTGGTCAACTAGCGGGAGGCCCAGATACGCAGTATTTT. V is TRBV20-1 and J is TRBJ2-3; 12 nucleotides align to TRBD2. Germline trimming cut 7 bases from V and 4 bases from J; bases unmatched to any gene: 6. Germline values: CDR1 DFQATT, CDR2 SNEGSKA (reference sequence). This CDR3 has 14 residues.

This chain uses TRBV7-3 with TRBJ2-3; 8 positions match TRBD2. Germline V gene sequence: CDR1 SGHTA, CDR2 FQGTGA. CDR3 length: 16 residues. V lost 5 bases and J lost 2; bases outside the gene matches: 9. The DNA of the CDR3 is TGTGCCAGCAGCGCGTCTCGGGGGGGCAACACAGATACGCAGTATTTT. Translated, it gives CASSASRGGNTDTQYF.

This clonotype was observed a handful of times. The rearrangement links TRBV7-9 to TRBJ2-1; TRBD2 is a possible D gene (6 bases). CDR1 and CDR2 (germline): SEHNR, FQNEAQ (reference sequence). Trimming took 5 bases from V and 4 from J, leaving 15 bases between them. CDR3 size: 15 residues. Here the CDR3 reads CASSPQRVGYNEQFF. The CDR3 region has the DNA TGTGCCAGCAGCCCTCAGCGGGTTGGATACAATGAGCAGTTCTTC.

Only a few counts were recorded for this clonotype. The CDR3 reads CSARDYVSSGNTIYF. CDR3 coding DNA: TGCAGTGCTAGAGATTATGTCAGCTCTGGAAACACCATATATTTT. The chain recombines TRBV20-1 with TRBJ1-3; D unclear. Between the trimmed V and J ends, which lost 0 bases and 0 bases, there was a span of 9 bases. CDR1 is DFQATT and CDR2 is SNEGSKA in the germline V gene (reference sequence). This CDR3 region has 15 residues.

This rearrangement joins TRBV7-7 to TRBJ2-7, with 14 positions matching TRBD2. The germline V gene has CDR1 SSHAT and CDR2 FNYEAQ (reference sequence). The CDR3 covers 16 residues. The V and J ends lost 5 bases and 6 bases, in that order; junction bases with no gene match: 9. The CDR3, as DNA: TGTGCCAGCAGCAAAGGGACTAGCGGGAGTTCTAGCGAGCAGTACTTC. This gives the protein CASSKGTSGSSSEQYF. Combining the CDR3 with reference TRBV7-7 and TRBJ2-7 gives the whole variable domain GAGVSQSPRYKVTKRGQDVTLRCDPISSHATLYWYQQALGQGPEFLTYFNYEAQPDKSGLPSDRFSAERPEGSISTLTIQRTEQRDSAMYRCASSKGTSGSSSEQYFGPGTRLTVT.